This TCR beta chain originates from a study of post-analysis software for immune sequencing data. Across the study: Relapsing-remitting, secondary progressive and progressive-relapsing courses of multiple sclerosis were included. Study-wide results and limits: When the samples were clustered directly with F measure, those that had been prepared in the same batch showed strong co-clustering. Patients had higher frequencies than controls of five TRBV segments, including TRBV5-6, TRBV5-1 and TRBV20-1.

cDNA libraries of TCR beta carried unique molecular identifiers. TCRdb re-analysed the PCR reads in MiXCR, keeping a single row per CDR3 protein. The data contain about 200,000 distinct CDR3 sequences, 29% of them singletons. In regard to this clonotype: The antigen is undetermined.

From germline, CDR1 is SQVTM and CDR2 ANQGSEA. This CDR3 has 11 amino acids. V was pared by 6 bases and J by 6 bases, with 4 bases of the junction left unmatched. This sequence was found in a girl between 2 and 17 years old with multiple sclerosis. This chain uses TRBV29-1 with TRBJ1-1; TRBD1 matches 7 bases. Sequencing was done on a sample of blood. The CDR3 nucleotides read TGCAGCGTAGACAGGGTAGCTGAAGCTTTCTTT. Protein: CSVDRVAEAFF.